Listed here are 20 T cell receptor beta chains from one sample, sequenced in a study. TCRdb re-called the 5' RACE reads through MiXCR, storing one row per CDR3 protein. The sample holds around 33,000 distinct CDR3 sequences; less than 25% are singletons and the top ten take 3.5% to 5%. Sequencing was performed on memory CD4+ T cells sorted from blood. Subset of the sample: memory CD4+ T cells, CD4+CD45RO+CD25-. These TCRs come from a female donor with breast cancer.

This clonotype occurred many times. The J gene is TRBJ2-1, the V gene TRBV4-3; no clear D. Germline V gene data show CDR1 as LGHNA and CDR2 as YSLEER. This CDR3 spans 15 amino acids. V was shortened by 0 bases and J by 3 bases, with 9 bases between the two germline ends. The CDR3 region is CASSQELSYYNEQFF. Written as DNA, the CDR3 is TGCGCCAGCAGCCAAGAATTGAGCTACTACAATGAGCAGTTCTTC.

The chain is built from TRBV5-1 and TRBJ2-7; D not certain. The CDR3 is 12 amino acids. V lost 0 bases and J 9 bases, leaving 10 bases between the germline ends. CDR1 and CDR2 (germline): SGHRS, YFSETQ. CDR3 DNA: TGCGCCAGCAGCTTGGAGGATGGCGGGCAGTACTTC. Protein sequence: CASSLEDGGQYF.

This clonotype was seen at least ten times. DNA for the CDR3: TGTGCCAGCAGTTACGCTCGGGGACTAGCGGGGGGCCAAGAGACCCAGTACTTC. Translated, it gives CASSYARGLAGGQETQYF. This sequence joins TRBV6-5 and TRBJ2-5; 15 positions agree with TRBD2. Germline lookup yields CDR1 MNHEY and CDR2 SVGAGI. This CDR3 is 18 amino acids long. Trimming removed 2 bases from V and 1 base from J; junction bases left unmatched: 5.

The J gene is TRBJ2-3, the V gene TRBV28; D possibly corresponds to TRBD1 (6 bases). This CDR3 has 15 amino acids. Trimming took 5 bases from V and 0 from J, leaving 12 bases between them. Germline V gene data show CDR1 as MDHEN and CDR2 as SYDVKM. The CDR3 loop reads CASSRTVFSTDTQYF. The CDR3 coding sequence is TGTGCCAGCAGTCGGACAGTTTTTAGCACAGATACGCAGTATTTT.

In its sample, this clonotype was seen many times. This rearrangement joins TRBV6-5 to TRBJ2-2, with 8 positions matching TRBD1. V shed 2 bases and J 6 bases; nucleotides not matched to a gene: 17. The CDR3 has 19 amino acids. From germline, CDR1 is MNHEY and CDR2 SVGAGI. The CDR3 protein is CASSYTTGTGIVRAGELFF. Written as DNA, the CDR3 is TGTGCCAGCAGTTACACCACCGGGACAGGAATTGTTCGCGCCGGGGAGCTGTTTTTT.

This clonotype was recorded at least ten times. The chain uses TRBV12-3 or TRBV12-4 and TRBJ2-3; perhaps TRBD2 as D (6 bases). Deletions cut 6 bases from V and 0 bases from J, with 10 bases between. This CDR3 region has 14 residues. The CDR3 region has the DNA TGTGCCAGCAGGAAGGGGACTAGCACAGATACGCAGTATTTT. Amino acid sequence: CASRKGTSTDTQYF.

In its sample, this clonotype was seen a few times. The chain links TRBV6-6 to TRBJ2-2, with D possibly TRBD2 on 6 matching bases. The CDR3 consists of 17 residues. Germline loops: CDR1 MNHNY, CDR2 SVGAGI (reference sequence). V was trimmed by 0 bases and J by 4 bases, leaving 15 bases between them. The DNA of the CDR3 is TGTGCCAGCAGTTACTCGGCCGCGTCGGAGGGCACCGGGGAGCTGTTTTTT. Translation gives CASSYSAASEGTGELFF.

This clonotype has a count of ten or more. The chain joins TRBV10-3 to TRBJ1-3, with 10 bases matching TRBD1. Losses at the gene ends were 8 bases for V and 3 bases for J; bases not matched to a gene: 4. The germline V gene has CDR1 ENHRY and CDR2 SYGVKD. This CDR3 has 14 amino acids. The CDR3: CAIGDRGGGNTIYF. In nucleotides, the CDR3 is TGTGCCATCGGGGACAGGGGAGGTGGAAACACCATATATTTT.

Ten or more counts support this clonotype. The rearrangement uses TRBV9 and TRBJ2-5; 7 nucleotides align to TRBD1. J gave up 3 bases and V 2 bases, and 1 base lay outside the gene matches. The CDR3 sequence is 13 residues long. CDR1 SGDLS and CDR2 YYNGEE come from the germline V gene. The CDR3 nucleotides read TGTGCCAGCAGCGTCGGGACAGAAGAGACCCAGTACTTC. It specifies CASSVGTEETQYF. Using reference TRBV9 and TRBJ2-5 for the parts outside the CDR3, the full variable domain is DSGVTQTPKHLITATGQRVTLRCSPRSGDLSVYWYQQSLDQGLQFLIQYYNGEERAKGNILERFSAQQFPDLHSELNLSSLELGDSALYFCASSVGTEETQYFGPGTRLLVL.

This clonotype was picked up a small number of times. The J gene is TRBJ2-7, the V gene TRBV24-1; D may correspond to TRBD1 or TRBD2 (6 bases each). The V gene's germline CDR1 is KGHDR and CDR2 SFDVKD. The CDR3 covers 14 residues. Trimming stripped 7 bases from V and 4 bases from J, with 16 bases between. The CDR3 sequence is CATSGGQRKYEQYF. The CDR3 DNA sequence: TGTGCCACCAGCGGGGGCCAGAGGAAGTACGAGCAGTACTTC.

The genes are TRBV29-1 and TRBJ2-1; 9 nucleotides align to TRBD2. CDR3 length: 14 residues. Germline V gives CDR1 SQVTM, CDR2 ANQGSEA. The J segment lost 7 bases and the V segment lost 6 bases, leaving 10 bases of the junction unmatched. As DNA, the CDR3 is TGCAGCGTCTTCTCCGGGACTAGCTCTAATGAGCAGTTCTTC. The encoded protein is CSVFSGTSSNEQFF.

Written as DNA, the CDR3 is TGTGCCAGCAGCCCCAGGTCGGGTTTTGACGAGCAGTACTTC. Translated, it gives CASSPRSGFDEQYF. The rearrangement joins TRBV12-3 or TRBV12-4 to TRBJ2-7; D ambiguous. V lost 6 bases and J 5 bases, leaving 17 bases between the germline ends. This CDR3 is built from 14 residues.

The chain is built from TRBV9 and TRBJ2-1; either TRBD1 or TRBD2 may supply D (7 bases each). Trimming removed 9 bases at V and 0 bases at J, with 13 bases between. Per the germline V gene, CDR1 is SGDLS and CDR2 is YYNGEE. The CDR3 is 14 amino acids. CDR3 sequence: CATARGGSYNEQFF. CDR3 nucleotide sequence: TGTGCCACAGCCAGGGGGGGCTCCTACAATGAGCAGTTCTTC.

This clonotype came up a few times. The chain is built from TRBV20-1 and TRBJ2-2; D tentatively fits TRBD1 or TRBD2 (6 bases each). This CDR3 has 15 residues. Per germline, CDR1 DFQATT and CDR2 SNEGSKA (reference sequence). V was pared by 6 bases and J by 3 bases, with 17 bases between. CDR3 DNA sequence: TGCAGTGCCAAGTCGGCGGGACACTACACCGGGGAGCTGTTTTTT. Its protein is CSAKSAGHYTGELFF.

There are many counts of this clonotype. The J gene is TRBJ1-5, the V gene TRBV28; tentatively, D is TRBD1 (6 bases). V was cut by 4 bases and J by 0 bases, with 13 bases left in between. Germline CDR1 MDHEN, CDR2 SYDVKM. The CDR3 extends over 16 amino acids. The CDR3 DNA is TGTGCCAGCAGTTCGTACAGGGCTGGTAGCAATCAGCCCCAGCATTTT. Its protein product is CASSSYRAGSNQPQHF.

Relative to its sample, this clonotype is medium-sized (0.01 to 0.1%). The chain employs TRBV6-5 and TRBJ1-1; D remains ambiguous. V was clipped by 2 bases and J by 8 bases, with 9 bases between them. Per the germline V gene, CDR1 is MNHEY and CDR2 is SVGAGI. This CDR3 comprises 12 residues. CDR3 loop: CASSYGGTEAFF. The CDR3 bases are TGTGCCAGCAGTTACGGCGGCACCGAAGCTTTCTTT.

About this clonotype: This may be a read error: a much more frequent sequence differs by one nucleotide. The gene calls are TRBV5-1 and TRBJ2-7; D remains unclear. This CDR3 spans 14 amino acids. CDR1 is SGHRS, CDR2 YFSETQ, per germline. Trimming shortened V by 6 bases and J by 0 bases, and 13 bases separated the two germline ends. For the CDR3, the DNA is TGCGCCAGCACGTTGATAGCATCCTCCTACGAGCAGTACTTC. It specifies CASTLIASSYEQYF.

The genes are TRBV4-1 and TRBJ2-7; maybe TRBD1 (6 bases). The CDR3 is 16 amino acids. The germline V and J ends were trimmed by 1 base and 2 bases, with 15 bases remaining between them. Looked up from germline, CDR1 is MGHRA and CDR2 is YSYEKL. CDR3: CASSQGIEGDPYEQYF. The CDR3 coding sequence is TGCGCCAGCAGCCAAGGAATAGAGGGGGATCCCTACGAGCAGTACTTC.

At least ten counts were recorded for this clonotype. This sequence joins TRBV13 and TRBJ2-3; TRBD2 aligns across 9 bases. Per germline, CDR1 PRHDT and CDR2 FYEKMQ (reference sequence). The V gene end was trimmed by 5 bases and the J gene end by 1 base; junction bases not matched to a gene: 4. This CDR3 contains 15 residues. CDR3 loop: CASSLRLAGTDTQYF. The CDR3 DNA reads TGTGCCAGCAGCCTCAGACTAGCGGGCACAGATACGCAGTATTTT.

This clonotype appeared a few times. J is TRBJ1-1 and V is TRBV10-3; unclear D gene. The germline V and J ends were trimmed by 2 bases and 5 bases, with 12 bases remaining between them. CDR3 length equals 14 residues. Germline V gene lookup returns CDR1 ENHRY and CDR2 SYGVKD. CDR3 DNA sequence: TGTGCCATCAGTGAGCCGGGGTTGATGACTGAAGCTTTCTTT. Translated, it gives CAISEPGLMTEAFF.